These 23 T cell receptor beta chains share one sample of origin, sequenced in a study of Ad26.COV2.S vaccination and SARS-CoV-2 variants (dated by TCRdb to the early 2020s). The sample's treatment or condition label, decoded: 15 to 20 received Ad26.COV2.S at low or high dose, single or two shots; roughly 5 received placebo; per-sample allocation not given. For vaccine and placebo recipients, the sequenced repertoires came from samples collected on day 63 after the first injection. The library was built by means of the immunoSEQ multiplex PCR assay. In TCRdb, the immuneACCESS table is reduced to in-frame sequences with V and J assigned. These tables do not hold every clone; where another copy was compared, an unresolved V gene accounts for under half, and the others remain unexplained. This sample is represented by roughly 330,000 clones; 85% to 90% of them were singletons. The top ten constitute about 5.4% of the sample.

The source was peripheral blood, collected in a trial of Ad26.COV2.S vaccine versus placebo. These TCRs come from a person aged 18-60 years who received the Ad26.COV2.S COVID-19 vaccine or a placebo.

Notes on this clone: At the DNA level, this CDR3 is encoded by other sequences in the same sample as well. The V call is TRBV4-3, the J call TRBJ2-1; a possible D gene is TRBD2 (6 bases). This CDR3 has 14 amino acids. In germline, CDR1 is LGHNA, CDR2 YSLEER. V lost 1 base and J lost 7, with 11 bases in between. The CDR3 DNA is TGCGCCAGCAGCCAAGTTGGAGGGAATAATGAGCAGTTCTTC. Amino acids: CASSQVGGNNEQFF.

This chain uses TRBV7-8 with TRBJ2-1; TRBD2 matches 8 bases. Germline V gives CDR1 SGHVS, CDR2 FQNEAQ. V shed 5 bases and J 8 bases; nucleotides not matched to a gene: 11. The length of the CDR3 is 15 residues. The CDR3 nucleotides read TGTGCCAGCAGCCCCGGGGGGGAATCGTGGTATGAGCAGTTCTTC. It translates to CASSPGGESWYEQFF.

This chain uses TRBV27 with TRBJ1-2; TRBD1 is a possible D gene (5 bases). The CDR3 has 15 residues. Germline V gene lookup returns CDR1 MNHEY and CDR2 SMNVEV (reference sequence). V lost 0 bases, J lost 4 bases, and 12 bases lay in between. The CDR3 sequence: CASSLSSGGGYGYTF. The CDR3 bases are TGTGCCAGCAGTTTATCGAGTGGGGGGGGCTATGGCTACACCTTC.

CDR3 DNA: TGTGCCAGCAGCTTAGAGGGGTTGGAGACCCAGTACTTC. As protein: CASSLEGLETQYF. V gene TRBV7-8 combines with J gene TRBJ2-5; D perhaps matches TRBD1 (5 bases). Trimming took off 1 base at V and 5 bases at J, with 8 bases between the two ends. Germline V gene sequence: CDR1 SGHVS, CDR2 FQNEAQ. CDR3 length: 13 residues.

V and J are TRBV3-1 (or the pseudogene TRBV3-2) and TRBJ1-5; D is uncertain. Germline CDR1 is LGHDT and CDR2 is YNNKEL (reference sequence). CDR3 length: 14 residues. V was cut by 6 bases and J by 5 bases, with 14 bases left in between. The CDR3: CASRAAGNDQPQHF. The CDR3 DNA follows: TGTGCCAGCAGGGCCGCGGGCAACGATCAGCCCCAGCATTTT.

This chain connects TRBV15 to TRBJ1-6, with a weak D call TRBD1 (5 bases). The V and J ends lost 5 bases and 7 bases respectively, with 9 bases between them. Germline CDR1 reads LNHNV; CDR2 reads YYDKDF (reference sequence). The CDR3 totals 13 residues. CDR3 loop: CATSGRDNSPLHF. CDR3 sequence (DNA): TGTGCCACCAGCGGGAGGGACAATTCACCCCTCCACTTT.

The rearrangement links TRBV30 to TRBJ1-6; a possible D gene is TRBD1 (5 bases). Germline V CDR1 and CDR2: GTSNPN, SVGIG (reference sequence). V lost 1 base and J lost 9, with 10 bases in between. This CDR3 is 13 amino acids long. CDR3 region: CAWSGGGSSPLHF. The CDR3 bases are TGTGCCTGGAGTGGCGGGGGGAGTTCACCCCTCCACTTT.

The genes are TRBV18 and TRBJ2-3; 8 bases align to TRBD2. The CDR3 has 16 residues. The germline CDR1 and CDR2 sequences are KGHSH and LQKENI. V lost 2 bases, J lost 2 bases, and 6 bases stayed unmatched. DNA of the CDR3: TGTGCCAGCTCACCAAAGGTAGCGGGGATCACAGATACGCAGTATTTT. Translation: CASSPKVAGITDTQYF.

V gene TRBV29-1 combines with J gene TRBJ2-7, with D perhaps being TRBD1 or TRBD2 (5 bases each). V shed 6 bases and J shed 0 bases, with 15 bases lying between them. This CDR3 comprises 14 residues. Germline values: CDR1 SQVTM, CDR2 ANQGSEA. This chain's CDR3 is CSVQGTDSSYEQYF. As DNA, the CDR3 is TGCAGCGTCCAAGGGACCGATAGCTCCTACGAGCAGTACTTC.

Points on this clone: At one end the junction does not follow the germline gene, possibly because of a read error. The chain carries TRBV9 and TRBJ2-1; D not certain. The length of the CDR3 is 11 residues. Germline lookup yields CDR1 SGDLS and CDR2 YYNGEE. The CDR3 DNA sequence: TGTGCCAGCAGGCGGCACAACGAGCAGTTCTTC. Its protein product is CASRRHNEQFF.

V gene TRBV9 combines with J gene TRBJ2-4; D is perhaps TRBD1 (5 bases). The V end lost 3 bases, the J end lost 1 base, and 20 bases lay between the germline ends. The CDR3 is 18 amino acids. Germline assignment: CDR1 SGDLS and CDR2 YYNGEE. For the CDR3, the DNA is TGTGCCAGCAGCGCGCAGGACGGGCCAGGGCGCGCCAAAAACATTCAGTACTTC. Residues: CASSAQDGPGRAKNIQYF.

V usage is TRBV12-3 or TRBV12-4 and J usage is TRBJ2-5; D gene ambiguous. Trimming took 8 bases from V and 3 from J, leaving 13 bases between them. The CDR3 totals 13 residues. DNA for the CDR3: TGTGCCAGCCGACCTACCCCGAAAGAGACCCAGTACTTC. Its protein product is CASRPTPKETQYF.

J is TRBJ2-2 and V is TRBV6-2 or TRBV6-3; maybe TRBD2 (6 bases). In germline, CDR1 is MNHEY, CDR2 SVGEGT. V shed 4 bases and J shed 9 bases, with 15 bases lying between them. The CDR3 contains 14 residues. CDR3 sequence (DNA): TGTGCCAGCAGTTCCGGGACTGTGTACCGGGAGCTGTTTTTT. As protein: CASSSGTVYRELFF.

The gene calls are TRBV19 and TRBJ1-5; D is unclear. Trimming stripped 2 bases from V and 5 bases from J, with 16 bases between. The CDR3 spans 16 residues. Germline lookup yields CDR1 LNHDA and CDR2 SQIVND (reference sequence). The CDR3 sequence: CASSISLSRSHQPQHF. The CDR3 bases are TGTGCCAGTAGTATAAGTCTTTCGAGGAGTCATCAGCCCCAGCATTTT.

The rearrangement links TRBV7-9 to TRBJ1-3; D possibly corresponds to TRBD1 (5 bases). Germline lookup yields CDR1 SEHNR and CDR2 FQNEAQ (reference sequence). The length of the CDR3 is 19 residues. V shed 5 bases and J shed 0 bases, with 23 bases lying between them. CDR3 sequence: CASSTTLQGSLLSGNTIYF. The CDR3 DNA follows: TGTGCCAGCAGCACCACTCTCCAGGGTTCTTTACTCTCTGGAAACACCATATATTTT.

The rearrangement links TRBV5-4 to TRBJ1-1; 7 nucleotides line up with TRBD1. The CDR3 spans 14 residues. The J segment lost 3 bases and the V segment lost 1 base, leaving 3 bases of the junction unmatched. Germline V lookup: CDR1 SGHNT, CDR2 YYREEE (reference sequence). In nucleotides, the CDR3 is TGTGCCAGCAGCTTGAGGGACAGAGACACTGAAGCTTTCTTT. Translated, it gives CASSLRDRDTEAFF.

The genes are TRBV5-4 and TRBJ2-3; 7 bases fit TRBD2. The CDR3 consists of 16 residues. The ends lost 4 bases at V and 2 bases at J; junction bases unmatched: 10. CDR1 and CDR2 (germline): SGHNT, YYREEE (reference sequence). The DNA of the CDR3 is TGTGCCAGCAGCCTTTTCCCGGGACTATTCACAGATACGCAGTATTTT. Amino acids: CASSLFPGLFTDTQYF.

A single count supports this clone. The chain couples TRBV4-3 to TRBJ2-3; possible D gene TRBD1, 6 bases. This CDR3 is 16 amino acids long. Germline assignment: CDR1 LGHNA and CDR2 YSLEER. Trimming removed 0 bases from V and 2 bases from J, with 12 bases in between. CDR3 region: CASSQDRRGVTDTQYF. The CDR3 DNA reads as TGCGCCAGCAGCCAAGATCGCAGGGGCGTCACAGATACGCAGTATTTT.

This sequence joins TRBV7-2 and TRBJ2-3, with 9 bases that match TRBD2. The CDR3 is 17 amino acids. V trimming: 4 bases; J trimming: 0 bases; junction bases outside the gene matches: 8. Germline-derived CDR1 and CDR2 are SGHTA and FQGNSA. CDR3 DNA sequence: TGTGCCAGCAGCTCCCCCCTTACTAGCGGGAGCACAGATACGCAGTATTTT. It is translated as CASSSPLTSGSTDTQYF.

This clone was counted a single time. The V gene is TRBV18, the J gene TRBJ2-3; D not certain. The CDR3 runs 15 residues. Deletions cut 2 bases from V and 2 bases from J, with 11 bases between. Germline V CDR1 and CDR2: KGHSH, LQKENI. The CDR3 coding sequence is TGTGCCAGCTCACCATTAACAACTAACACAGATACGCAGTATTTT. This codes for CASSPLTTNTDTQYF.

This chain joins TRBV4-3 and TRBJ1-1, with D maybe TRBD1 (5 bases). Trimming pared 3 bases from V and 8 bases from J, leaving 16 bases between. CDR1 LGHNA and CDR2 YSLEER come from the germline V gene. The CDR3 is made up of 14 amino acids. CDR3: CASSHVTGGWEAFF. CDR3 DNA: TGCGCCAGCAGCCACGTAACAGGAGGCTGGGAAGCTTTCTTT.

The V gene is TRBV30, the J gene TRBJ1-3; no firm D call. The germline V gene encodes CDR1 GTSNPN and CDR2 SVGIG (reference sequence). V was cut by 3 bases and J by 7 bases, with 7 bases left in between. This CDR3 is 11 amino acids long. The CDR3 sequence is CAWSISNTIYF. CDR3 in DNA: TGTGCCTGGAGCATCTCCAACACCATATATTTT.

This clone showed up just a few times. The rearrangement joins TRBV6-5 to TRBJ1-6; TRBD1 matches at 10 bases. The CDR3 totals 16 residues. CDR1 is MNHEY, CDR2 SVGAGI, per germline. V shed 4 bases, J shed 6 bases, and the junction held 6 bases outside the gene matches. Here the CDR3 reads CASSSQGQGLNSPLHF. CDR3 nucleotide sequence: TGTGCCAGCAGTTCCCAGGGACAGGGGCTTAATTCACCCCTCCACTTT.